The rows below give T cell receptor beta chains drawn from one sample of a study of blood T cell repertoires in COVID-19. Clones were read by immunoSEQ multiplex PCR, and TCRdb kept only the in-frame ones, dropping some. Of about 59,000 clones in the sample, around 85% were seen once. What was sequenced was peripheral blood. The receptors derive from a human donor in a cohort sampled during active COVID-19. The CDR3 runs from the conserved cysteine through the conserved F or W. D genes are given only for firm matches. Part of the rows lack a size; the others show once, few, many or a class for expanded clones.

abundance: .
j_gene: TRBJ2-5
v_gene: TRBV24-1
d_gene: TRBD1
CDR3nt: TGTGCCACGAGTACGAGACAGGGGGTCGTGGAGACCCAGTACTTC
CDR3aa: CATSTRQGVVETQYF

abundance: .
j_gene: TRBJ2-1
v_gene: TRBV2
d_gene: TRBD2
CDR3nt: TGTGCCAGCAGTGGACTAGCGGGGGGCCTCGGGATCAATGAGCAGTTCTTC
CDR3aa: CASSGLAGGLGINEQFF

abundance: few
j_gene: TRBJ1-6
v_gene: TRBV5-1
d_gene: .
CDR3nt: TGCGCCAGCAGCTTGGACAGGGCGGCTGGTTCACCCCTCCACTTT
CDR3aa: CASSLDRAAGSPLHF

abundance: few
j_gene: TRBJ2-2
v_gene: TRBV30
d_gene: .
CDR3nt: TGTGCCTGGAGTTCCCAGAACACCGGGGAGCTGTTTTTT
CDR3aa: CAWSSQNTGELFF

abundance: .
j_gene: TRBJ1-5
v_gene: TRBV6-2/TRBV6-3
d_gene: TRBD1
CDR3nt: TGTGCCAGCAGTCCGCGGACAGGGGGGCGTCAGCCCCAGCATTTT
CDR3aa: CASSPRTGGRQPQHF

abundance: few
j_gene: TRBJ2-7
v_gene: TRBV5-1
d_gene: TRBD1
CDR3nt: TGCGCCAGCAGCGGCGGACAGGGGGCGCTTTACGAGCAGTACTTC
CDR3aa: CASSGGQGALYEQYF

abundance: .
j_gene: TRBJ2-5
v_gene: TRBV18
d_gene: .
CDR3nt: TGTGCCAGCTCACCCACAAGGAGGTCAGAGACCCAGTACTTC
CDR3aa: CASSPTRRSETQYF

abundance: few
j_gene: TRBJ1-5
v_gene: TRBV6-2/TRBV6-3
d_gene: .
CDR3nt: TGTGCCAGCAGTTACTCGAGCCAGAACGGGGGTCAGCCCCAGCATTTT
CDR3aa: CASSYSSQNGGQPQHF

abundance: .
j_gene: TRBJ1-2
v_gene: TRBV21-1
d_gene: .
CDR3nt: TGTGCCAGCAGCAAGCGGAGCTATGGCTACACCTTC
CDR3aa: CASSKRSYGYTF

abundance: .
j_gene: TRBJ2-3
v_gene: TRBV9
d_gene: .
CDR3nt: TGTGCCAGCAGCGTAGGAGGGGGGGCCTCGGGAGATACGCAGTATTTT
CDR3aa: CASSVGGGASGDTQYF

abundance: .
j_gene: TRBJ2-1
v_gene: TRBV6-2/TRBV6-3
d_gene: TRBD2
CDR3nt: TGTGCCAGCAGTCGTAGCGGGGGGGCTGGAAATGAGCAGTTCTTC
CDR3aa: CASSRSGGAGNEQFF

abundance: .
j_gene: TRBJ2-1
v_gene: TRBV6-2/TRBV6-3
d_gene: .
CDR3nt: TGTGCCAGCAGTTACTCTCGTGAGGGGGTCCCGAATGAGCAGTTCTTC
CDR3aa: CASSYSREGVPNEQFF

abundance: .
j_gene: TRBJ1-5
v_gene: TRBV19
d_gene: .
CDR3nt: TGTGCCAGGGTAAGGGGGAGCCCGGCCCAGCATTTT
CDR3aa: CARVRGSPAQHF

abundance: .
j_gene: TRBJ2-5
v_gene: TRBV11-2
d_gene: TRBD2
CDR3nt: TGTGCCAGCAGCTTGAGGGCTAGCGGGGGGGCCGGGGAGACCCAGTACTTC
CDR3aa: CASSLRASGGAGETQYF

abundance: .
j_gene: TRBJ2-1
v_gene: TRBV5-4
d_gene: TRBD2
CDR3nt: TGTGCCAGCAGCCCCGGGGGGAGCTCCTACAATGAGCAGTTCTTC
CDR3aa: CASSPGGSSYNEQFF

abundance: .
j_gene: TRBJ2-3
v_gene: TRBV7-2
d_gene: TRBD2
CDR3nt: TGTGCCAGCAGAGGAACTAGCGGGGGGTTGGGCACAGATACGCAGTATTTT
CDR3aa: CASRGTSGGLGTDTQYF

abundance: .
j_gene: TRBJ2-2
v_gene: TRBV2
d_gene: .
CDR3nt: TGTGCCAGCAAATCGACTGTGAACACCGGGGAGCTGTTTTTT
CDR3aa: CASKSTVNTGELFF

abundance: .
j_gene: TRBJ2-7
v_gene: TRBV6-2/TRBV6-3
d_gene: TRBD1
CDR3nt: TGTGCCAGCAGTTACAAACTTGGACAGGGGAGCTACGAGCAGTACTTC
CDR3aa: CASSYKLGQGSYEQYF

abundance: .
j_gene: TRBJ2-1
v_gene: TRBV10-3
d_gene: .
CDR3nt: TGTGCCATCAGTAAAAACCCGGGAAAGGATGAGCAGTTCTTC
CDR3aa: CAISKNPGKDEQFF

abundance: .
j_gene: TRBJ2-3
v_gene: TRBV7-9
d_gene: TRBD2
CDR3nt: TGTGCCAGCAGTCCAGGACTAGCTTTGGATACGCAGTATTTT
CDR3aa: CASSPGLALDTQYF

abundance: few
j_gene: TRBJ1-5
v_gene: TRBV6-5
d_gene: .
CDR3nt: TGTGCCAGCAGTTACCGGGGGTCGGGCAATCAGCCCCAGCATTTT
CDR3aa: CASSYRGSGNQPQHF

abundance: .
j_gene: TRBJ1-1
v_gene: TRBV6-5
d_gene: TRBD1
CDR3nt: TGTGCCAGCAGTTACTCACAGGGGAGCACTGAAGCTTTCTTT
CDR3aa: CASSYSQGSTEAFF

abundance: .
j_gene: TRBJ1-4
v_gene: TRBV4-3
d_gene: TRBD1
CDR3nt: TGCGCCAGCAGCCAAGATTACAGGGGTAATAATGAAAAACTGTTTTTT
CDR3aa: CASSQDYRGNNEKLFF

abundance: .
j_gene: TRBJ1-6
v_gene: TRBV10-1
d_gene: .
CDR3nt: TGCGCCACCATACCCAGTCGTGGTTCACCCCTCCACTTT
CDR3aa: CATIPSRGSPLHF